This entry lists 9 T cell receptor beta chains sequenced from one sample in a study of CD8+ T cells in alopecia areata. Extracted RNA was reverse transcribed into cDNA, the sequencing template. Measured with immunoSEQ multiplex PCR; TCRdb has only the in-frame clones, and not every one. The sample shows about 30,000 clones, roughly 60% of them seen only once. The material sequenced was NKG2D-high CD8+ T cells sorted from blood. The receptors come from a human donor with alopecia areata.

A few counts support this clone. The CDR3 here is CAWRGRLNTGELFF. As DNA, the CDR3 is TGTGCCTGGAGAGGCAGATTGAACACCGGGGAGCTGTTTTTT. The rearrangement joins TRBV30 to TRBJ2-2, with no clear D. CDR3 size: 14 residues. From germline, CDR1 is GTSNPN and CDR2 SVGIG (reference sequence). The ends were cut back, 3 bases at V and 1 base at J, with 9 bases in the middle.

The chain links TRBV29-1 to TRBJ2-2, with 14 bases aligning to TRBD2. The CDR3 runs 16 residues. The V segment lost 4 bases and the J segment 6 bases; nucleotides outside the gene matches: 7. CDR1 and CDR2 (germline): SQVTM, ANQGSEA. The CDR3 here is CSVVGLAGGQAGELFF. CDR3 DNA: TGCAGCGTTGTCGGACTAGCGGGGGGACAGGCCGGGGAGCTGTTTTTT.

The chain combines TRBV9 with TRBJ2-7; unclear D gene. Germline CDR1 and CDR2: SGDLS and YYNGEE. Trimming shortened V by 4 bases and J by 3 bases, and 5 bases separated the two germline ends. The length of the CDR3 is 11 residues. The CDR3 here is CASSSGYEQYF. In DNA, the CDR3 is TGTGCCAGCAGCTCGGGCTACGAGCAGTACTTC.

The chain combines TRBV15 with TRBJ2-1; D call uncertain. Germline V gene lookup returns CDR1 LNHNV and CDR2 YYDKDF (reference sequence). V lost 0 bases and J 4 bases, leaving 10 bases between the germline ends. The CDR3 is 15 amino acids. The CDR3 DNA reads TGTGCCACCAGCAGAGATCAGGAGTTGTACAATGAGCAGTTCTTC. Amino acids: CATSRDQELYNEQFF.

CDR3 sequence reads: CASSFDRGETQYF. The CDR3 DNA reads as TGTGCCAGCAGTTTCGACAGGGGGGAGACCCAGTACTTC. The chain carries TRBV27 and TRBJ2-5; 9 bases agree with TRBD1. With 3 bases clipped from V and 5 bases from J, the junction kept 1 base outside the gene matches. The CDR3 sequence is 13 residues long. CDR1 MNHEY and CDR2 SMNVEV come from the germline V gene (reference sequence).

This clone was counted between two and nine times. CDR3 nucleotides: TGTGCCAGCAGTTTATCGGCAGGGGGGGACTATGGCTACACCTTC. Encoded protein: CASSLSAGGDYGYTF. The chain is built from TRBV27 and TRBJ1-2, with TRBD1 matching 7 bases. Germline assignment: CDR1 MNHEY and CDR2 SMNVEV (reference sequence). V lost 0 bases and J lost 3; bases outside the gene matches: 4. The CDR3 length is 15 residues.

The chain employs TRBV29-1 and TRBJ1-1, with 11 positions matching TRBD1. Trimming took 0 bases from V and 7 from J; bases not matched to a gene: 16. From germline, CDR1 is SQVTM and CDR2 ANQGSEA. The CDR3 consists of 18 residues. CDR3 sequence reads: CSVEDLPGQGGKGVEAFF. CDR3 sequence (DNA): TGCAGCGTTGAAGATCTTCCGGGACAGGGGGGAAAGGGGGTTGAAGCTTTCTTT.

V and J are TRBV4-1 and TRBJ2-1, with TRBD1 matching 11 bases. V lost 8 bases to trimming and J lost 9 bases; unmatched junction nucleotides: 6. Germline V lookup: CDR1 MGHRA, CDR2 YSYEKL. The CDR3 spans 13 residues. The CDR3 loop reads CASARTGGTEQFF. As DNA, the CDR3 is TGCGCCAGCGCGCGGACAGGGGGCACTGAGCAGTTCTTC.

As concerns this clone: At one boundary the junction diverges from the germline segment, which might be a read error. The chain carries TRBV6-5 and TRBJ2-3; perhaps TRBD2 as D (5 bases). Germline CDR1 reads MNHEY; CDR2 reads SVGAGI. The CDR3 is 15 residues long. CDR3 amino acids: CASSYSLERPEHPVF. The CDR3 bases are TGTGCCAGCAGTTACTCACTGGAGCGGCCCGAGCACCCGGTTTTT.